This TCR beta chain originates from a study of control samples from healthy donors and cancer patients. Only a few counts were recorded for this clone. CDR3 length: 16 residues. CDR1 and CDR2 (germline): LNHDA, SQIVND (reference sequence). Trimming cost V 4 bases and J 5 bases, with 18 bases left between them. TCRdb keeps only in-frame clones here, not all; method: immunoSEQ multiplex PCR. Of around 130,000 clones in the sample, about nine tenths were seen once. Input material: PBMCs. This TCR came from a man aged 50 to 59 with head and neck cancer. The chain recombines TRBV19 with TRBJ2-1; D possibly corresponds to TRBD2 (5 bases). In DNA, the CDR3 is TGTGCCAGTAGTAGGTGGGCGGGCAGTGGTGACAATGAGCAGTTCTTC. Protein sequence: CASSRWAGSGDNEQFF.